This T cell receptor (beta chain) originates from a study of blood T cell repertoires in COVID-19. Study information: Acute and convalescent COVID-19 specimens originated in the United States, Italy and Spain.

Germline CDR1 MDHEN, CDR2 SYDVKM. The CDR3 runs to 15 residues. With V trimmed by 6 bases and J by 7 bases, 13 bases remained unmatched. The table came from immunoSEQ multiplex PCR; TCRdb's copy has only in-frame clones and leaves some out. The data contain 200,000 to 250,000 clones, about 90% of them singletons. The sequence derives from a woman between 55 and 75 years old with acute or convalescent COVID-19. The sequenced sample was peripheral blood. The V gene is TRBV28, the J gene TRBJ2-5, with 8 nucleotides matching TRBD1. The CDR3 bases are TGTGCCAGCAGCTCCGGGACAGGACCTACTCGGACCCAGTACTTC. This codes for CASSSGTGPTRTQYF.